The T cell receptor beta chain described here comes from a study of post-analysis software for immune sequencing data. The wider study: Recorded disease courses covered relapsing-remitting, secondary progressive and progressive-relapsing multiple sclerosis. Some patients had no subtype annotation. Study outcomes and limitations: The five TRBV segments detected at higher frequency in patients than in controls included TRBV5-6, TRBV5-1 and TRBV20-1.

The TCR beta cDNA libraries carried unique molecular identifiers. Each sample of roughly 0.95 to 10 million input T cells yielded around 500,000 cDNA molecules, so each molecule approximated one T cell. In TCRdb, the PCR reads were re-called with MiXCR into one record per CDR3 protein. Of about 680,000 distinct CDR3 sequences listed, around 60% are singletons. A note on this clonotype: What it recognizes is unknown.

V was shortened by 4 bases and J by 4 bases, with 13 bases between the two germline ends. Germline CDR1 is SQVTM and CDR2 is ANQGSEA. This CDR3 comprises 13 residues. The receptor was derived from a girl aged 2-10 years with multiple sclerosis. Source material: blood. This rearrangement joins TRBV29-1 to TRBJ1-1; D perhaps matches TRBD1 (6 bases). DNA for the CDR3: TGCAGCGTTGGACAGGTCGAAGGCACTGAAGCTTTCTTT. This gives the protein CSVGQVEGTEAFF.